A single sample gave rise to the 8 T cell receptor beta chains below, sequenced in a study of blood T cell repertoires in COVID-19. Produced via immunoSEQ multiplex PCR; TCRdb's table is partial and in-frame only. The sample has roughly 130,000 clones; 80% to 90% are singletons. The sequenced sample was peripheral blood. These receptors were taken from a man aged 60-69 years with active or convalescent COVID-19.

The chain links TRBV27 to TRBJ2-7; 7 positions match TRBD1. In germline, CDR1 is MNHEY, CDR2 SMNVEV (reference sequence). The J segment lost 3 bases and the V segment lost 5 bases, leaving 10 bases of the junction unmatched. The CDR3 has 15 residues. CDR3 DNA sequence: TGTGCCAGCAGTCTCCACAGGGGATGGGACTACGAGCAGTACTTC. This sequence encodes CASSLHRGWDYEQYF.

V usage is TRBV19 and J usage is TRBJ1-2; D is possibly TRBD1 (5 bases). In germline, CDR1 is LNHDA, CDR2 SQIVND (reference sequence). The ends were cut back, 5 bases at V and 2 bases at J, with 9 bases in the middle. The CDR3 has 13 residues. CDR3 coding DNA: TGTGCCAGTAGTGTCCCAGGGAACTATGGCTACACCTTC. Residues: CASSVPGNYGYTF.

V is TRBV28 and J is TRBJ1-4, with D possibly TRBD1 on 6 matching bases. V gave up 4 bases and J gave up 0 bases, with 9 bases separating them. CDR1 and CDR2 (germline): MDHEN, SYDVKM. The CDR3 length is 15 residues. CDR3 nucleotides: TGTGCCAGCAGTTCACAGGGCGCAACTAATGAAAAACTGTTTTTT. Protein: CASSSQGATNEKLFF. The full variable domain, rest sourced from reference TRBV28 and TRBJ1-4, is DVKVTQSSRYLVKRTGEKVFLECVQDMDHENMFWYRQDPGLGLRLIYFSYDVKMKEKGDIPEGYSVSREKKERFSLILESASTNQTSMYLCASSSQGATNEKLFFGSGTQLSVL.

This chain connects TRBV5-4 to TRBJ1-1; D is possibly TRBD1 (6 bases). Deletions cut 0 bases from V and 1 base from J, with 13 bases between. Per the germline V gene, CDR1 is SGHNT and CDR2 is YYREEE (reference sequence). The CDR3 is 16 amino acids. The CDR3 spells CASSLVGGGPNTEAFF. CDR3 nucleotides: TGTGCCAGCAGCTTGGTAGGCGGGGGGCCGAACACTGAAGCTTTCTTT.

This chain connects TRBV7-2 to TRBJ1-1; D is ambiguous. Germline V CDR1 and CDR2: SGHTA, FQGNSA. The CDR3 totals 14 residues. The ends were cut back, 5 bases at V and 2 bases at J, with 12 bases in the middle. The CDR3 sequence is CASSVRVENTEAFF. The CDR3 DNA reads TGTGCCAGCAGCGTCCGGGTTGAAAACACTGAAGCTTTCTTT. The full variable domain, with the rest looked up from reference TRBV7-2 and TRBJ1-1, is GAGVSQSPSNKVTEKGKDVELRCDPISGHTALYWYRQSLGQGLEFLIYFQGNSAPDKSGLPSDRFSAERTGGSVSTLTIQRTQQEDSAVYLCASSVRVENTEAFFGQGTRLTVV.

This clone was detected only once. The rearrangement uses TRBV7-6 and TRBJ2-7; TRBD2 matches 11 bases. The ends lost 5 bases at V and 6 bases at J; junction bases unmatched: 3. The CDR3 totals 13 residues. Per the germline V gene, CDR1 is SGHVS and CDR2 is FNYEAQ. The DNA of the CDR3 is TGTGCCAGCAGCGGACTAGCGGGTCGCGAGCAGTACTTC. This sequence encodes CASSGLAGREQYF.

This rearrangement joins TRBV25-1 to TRBJ2-7, with 10 positions matching TRBD1. CDR3 size: 14 residues. Germline CDR1 MGHDK, CDR2 SYGVNS. V lost 8 bases, J lost 2 bases, and 6 bases stayed unmatched. CDR3 in amino acids: CASGRTGGTYEQYF. In DNA, the CDR3 is TGTGCCAGCGGCCGGACAGGGGGAACCTACGAGCAGTACTTC.

The gene calls are TRBV28 and TRBJ1-1, with D unclear. CDR1 MDHEN and CDR2 SYDVKM come from the germline V gene. Deletions cut 7 bases from V and 2 bases from J, with 14 bases between. This CDR3 is 14 amino acids long. In DNA form, the CDR3 reads TGTGCCAGCACCAGAAGTATGGTAAACACTGAAGCTTTCTTT. It is translated as CASTRSMVNTEAFF.